Shown below are 15 T cell receptor beta chains from a single sample sequenced in a study of CD8+ T cells in alopecia areata. Sequencing relied on a cDNA template that was reverse transcribed from extracted RNA. TCRdb keeps only in-frame clones here, not all; method: immunoSEQ multiplex PCR. The sample includes approximately 280,000 clones, none of them occurring once. Cells pooled from cutaneous lymph nodes were sorted on CD4, CD8alpha, NKG2D, NKG2ACE and other markers. Sample: CD4+ T cells sorted from a lymph node. Receptor source: a C3H/HeJ mouse with alopecia areata. MHC haplotype here: H2-k.

This clone occurred a few times. The gene symbols are mouse symbols. The CDR3 is cut off 4 residues early in the read; its end comes from the germline J gene. This chain connects TRBV1 to TRBJ2-2; perhaps TRBD1 as D (6 bases). Germline-derived CDR1 and CDR2 are NSQYPW and LRSPGD (reference sequence). This CDR3 contains 15 residues. V lost 4 bases and J 0 bases, leaving 9 bases between the germline ends. The CDR3: CTCSGTVANTGQLYF. The DNA read from the CDR3 is TGCACCTGCAGTGGGACAGTCGCAAACACCGGG.

This clone was counted only a few times. Mouse germline and gene names are used. This CDR3 reads CAWSLRLGASETLYF. Incomplete CDR3 DNA: TGTGCCTGGAGTCTCCGACTGGGGGCCTCAGAA. This chain connects TRBV31 to TRBJ2-3; 9 bases align to TRBD2. Read sequence stops 4 residues before the CDR3 end, and the germline J gene provides the missing end. With V trimmed by 0 bases and J by 4 bases, 5 bases remained unmatched. Germline V gene lookup returns CDR1 GKSSPN and CDR2 SITVG. This CDR3 comprises 15 residues.

About this clone itself: Mouse gene names and germline throughout. The read comes to an end 4 residues before the CDR3 does, leaving the germline J gene to fill in the end. Other DNA sequences in the same sample also yield this CDR3. The chain is built from TRBV31 and TRBJ1-2; D perhaps matches TRBD1 (5 bases). Germline V gene lookup returns CDR1 GKSSPN and CDR2 SITVG. The CDR3 is 14 amino acids. V gave up 0 bases and J gave up 0 bases, with 8 bases separating them. The CDR3 sequence: CAWSLTGANSDYTF. The sequenced part of the CDR3 DNA is TGTGCCTGGAGTCTCACAGGTGCAAACTCC.

This clone was seen a handful of times. The germline and genes are mouse ones. The read gets to within 4 residues of the CDR3 end, and the germline J gene fills in the rest. The rearrangement joins TRBV17 to TRBJ2-1, with 7 bases matching TRBD2. Germline CDR1 is MNHDT and CDR2 is YYDKIL. This CDR3 spans 15 amino acids. Incomplete CDR3 DNA: TGTGCTAGCAGTAGAGCGGGGGGGTTATTGGCT. The encoded protein is CASSRAGGLLA. The entire CDR3 protein reads CASSRAGGLLAEQFF. Full variable domain (outside the CDR3, taken from reference TRBV17 and TRBJ2-1): DTTVKQNPRYKLARVGKPVNLICSQTMNHDTMYWYQKKPNQAPKLLLFYYDKILNREADTFEKFQSSRPNNSFCSLYIGSAGLEYSAMYLCASSRAGGLLAEQFFGPGTRLTVL.

Of note for this clone: The gene names given are mouse names. The read halts 4 residues ahead of the CDR3 end, with the missing end drawn from the germline J gene. The rearrangement links TRBV13-2 to TRBJ1-1; D is possibly TRBD1 (5 bases). CDR1 is NNHNN and CDR2 is SYGAGS in the germline V gene (reference sequence). The CDR3 runs to 12 residues. The sequenced CDR3 bases are TGTGCCAGCGGTGACGGTGACAGA. Translated: CASGDGDR. The CDR3 reads in full as CASGDGDREVFF.

Worth noting for this clone: Mouse germline and gene names are used. The read halts 4 residues ahead of the CDR3 end, with the missing end drawn from the germline J gene. The chain uses TRBV12-1 and TRBJ2-1; 12 bases match TRBD2. This CDR3 has 16 amino acids. Germline lookup yields CDR1 SGHSN and CDR2 HYEKVE. V gave up 1 base and J gave up 6 bases; unmatched junction bases: 6. The part of the CDR3 DNA that was read is TGTGCCAGCTCTCTGGCCCTGACTGGGGGGGCTGCT. This gives the protein CASSLALTGGAA. The full CDR3 protein reads CASSLALTGGAAEQFF.

This clone came up a few times. Gene names refer to mouse genes. The read stops 4 residues short of the end of the CDR3; the missing end is completed from the germline J gene. The V gene is TRBV13-1, the J gene TRBJ2-3; D not certain. The CDR3 runs to 15 residues. The V and J ends lost 0 bases and 0 bases respectively, with 8 bases between them. CDR1 NSHNY and CDR2 SYGAGN come from the germline V gene. This CDR3 reads CASSDAVQSAETLYF. The part of the CDR3 DNA that was read is TGTGCCAGCAGTGATGCAGTCCAGAGTGCAGAA.

As regards this clone: Gene names are mouse gene names. The read is 4 residues too short to cover the CDR3 end, so that end is filled in from the germline J gene. V and J are TRBV13-2 and TRBJ1-2; no clear D gene. The CDR3 has 14 amino acids. Germline V lookup: CDR1 NNHNN, CDR2 SYGAGS (reference sequence). V dropped 0 bases and J dropped 3 bases, with 9 bases sitting between them. This CDR3 reads CASGDVGWDSDYTF. The CDR3 DNA, read in part, is TGTGCCAGCGGTGATGTGGGGTGGGACTCC.

This clone was observed a handful of times. The germline and genes are mouse ones. The read ends 4 residues shy of where the CDR3 ends; the end is completed using the germline J gene. V is TRBV13-2 and J is TRBJ2-2; 14 nucleotides align to TRBD2. Unmatched junction bases numbered 2, after V lost 1 base and J lost 6 bases. This CDR3 region has 16 residues. The germline V gene has CDR1 NNHNN and CDR2 SYGAGS (reference sequence). CDR3 bases read: TGTGCCAGCGGTGATCGGGACTGGGGGGGCGCCGGG. It specifies CASGDRDWGGAG. The complete CDR3 reads CASGDRDWGGAGQLYF.

This clone has more than one count but fewer than ten. All gene names here are mouse names. Read coverage stops 4 residues before the CDR3 terminus; the germline J gene supplies the remainder. The chain links TRBV13-1 to TRBJ1-2; 9 nucleotides agree with TRBD1. Germline loops: CDR1 NSHNY, CDR2 SYGAGN. There are 14 residues in the CDR3. The CDR3 bases that were read are TGTGCCAGCAGCCCCCGGGACAGGGAATCC. Its translation is CASSPRDRES. The entire CDR3 protein is CASSPRDRESDYTF.

This clone has ten or more counts. Mouse germline and gene names are used. Sequencing ends 4 residues short of the CDR3 end; the germline J gene provides the rest. The rearrangement uses TRBV17 and TRBJ2-5; D is unclear. With 0 bases removed from V and 1 base from J, the gap between germline ends came to 8 bases. From germline, CDR1 is MNHDT and CDR2 YYDKIL. The CDR3 has 15 amino acids. The DNA read from the CDR3 is TGTGCTAGCAGTAGAGATTACAGCTACCAAGAC. Its protein product is CASSRDYSYQD. The CDR3 as a whole reads CASSRDYSYQDTQYF.

This clone was observed a few times. Germline and genes: mouse. The read ends 4 residues before the CDR3 terminus; that terminus is restored from the germline J gene. Other DNA sequences within the sample encode an identical CDR3. The rearrangement links TRBV1 to TRBJ2-7, with 11 bases fitting TRBD2. Germline V CDR1 and CDR2: NSQYPW, LRSPGD (reference sequence). There are 15 residues in the CDR3. CDR3 region: CTCSAGGTGGYEQYF. The sequenced CDR3 bases are TGCACCTGCAGTGCAGGAGGGACTGGGGGATAT.

In its sample, this clone was seen a few times. Gene names and germline match the mouse. Read data end 4 residues before the CDR3 end; the end is taken from the germline J gene. The V gene is TRBV13-2, the J gene TRBJ2-2; 9 bases fit TRBD2. CDR1 NNHNN and CDR2 SYGAGS come from the germline V gene (reference sequence). This CDR3 has 16 residues. V trimming: 2 bases; J trimming: 2 bases; junction bases outside the gene matches: 4. The CDR3 bases that were read are TGTGCCAGCGGTGAACATCTGGGGGGGAACACCGGG. Translation gives CASGEHLGGNTG. The full-length CDR3 reads as CASGEHLGGNTGQLYF.

For this clone: The listed genes are named as in mouse. The observed sequence ends 4 residues before the CDR3 terminus, with the missing tail filled in from the germline J gene. The chain links TRBV19 to TRBJ2-1; 7 nucleotides match TRBD1. V dropped 6 bases and J dropped 2; count of bases not matched to a gene: 5. Germline loops: CDR1 FNHDT, CDR2 SITEND (reference sequence). There are 14 residues in the CDR3. The chain's CDR3 is CASTAGTDYAEQFF. The sequenced part of the CDR3 DNA is TGTGCCAGCACCGCCGGGACAGACTATGCT. The whole variable domain, remainder taken from reference TRBV19 and TRBJ2-1, is GGIITQTPKFLIGQEGQKLTLKCQQNFNHDTMYWYRQDSGKGLRLIYYSITENDLQKGDLSEGYDASREKKSSFSLTVTSAQKNEMAVFLCASTAGTDYAEQFFGPGTRLTVL.

This clone has only a few counts. Genes and germline come from the mouse. The sequence runs out 4 residues before the end of the CDR3; the remainder is reconstructed from the germline J gene. V usage is TRBV29 and J usage is TRBJ2-7; 7 bases fit TRBD2. The CDR3 has 13 residues. Germline CDR1 and CDR2: MSHET and SYDVDS. Losses at the gene ends were 6 bases for V and 2 bases for J; bases not matched to a gene: 4. The CDR3 DNA, read in part, is TGTGCTAGCAGCCCCGACTGGGCCTAT. Residues: CASSPDWAY. The whole CDR3 sequence is CASSPDWAYEQYF.